This entry lists 32 T cell receptor beta chains sequenced from one sample in a study of CD8+ T cells in alopecia areata. As to treatment: oral pan-JAK inhibitor, 5-10 mg twice daily. Extracted RNA was reverse transcribed, and the resulting cDNA served as sequencing template. Assay: immunoSEQ multiplex PCR; the TCRdb copy retains only in-frame clones and omits some. The table records 75,000 to 85,000 clones, 66% of them present only once. Specimen: CD8+ T cells sorted from blood, collected at week 24, from a patient treated with tofacitinib. Receptor source: a human donor with alopecia areata.

Concerning this clone: This CDR3 is missing its conserved last phenylalanine or tryptophan, likely due to a read error. The limits of the CDR3 on the DNA are not certain, so only TCRdb's listed CDR3 is given. CDR3 residues: CASSLGAVL. The V and J genes are TRBV5-1 and TRBJ1-2. Germline V gene data show CDR1 as SGHRS and CDR2 as YFSETQ. The CDR3 has 9 residues if both end residues are counted.

The V call is TRBV25-1, the J call TRBJ1-1; no firm D call. The CDR3 loop spans 11 amino acids. Germline V gene lookup returns CDR1 MGHDK and CDR2 SYGVNS. Trimming took off 6 bases at V and 1 base at J, with 3 bases between the two ends. This chain's CDR3 is CASSPNTEAFF. For the CDR3, the DNA is TGTGCCAGCAGCCCGAACACTGAAGCTTTCTTT. The whole variable domain, remainder taken from reference TRBV25-1 and TRBJ1-1, is EADIYQTPRYLVIGTGKKITLECSQTMGHDKMYWYQQDPGMELHLIHYSYGVNSTEKGDLSSESTVSRIRTEHFPLTLESARPSHTSQYLCASSPNTEAFFGQGTRLTVV.

The chain combines TRBV5-6 with TRBJ2-7, with D maybe TRBD2 (6 bases). The V gene lost 4 bases and the J gene lost 0 bases, with 14 bases spanning the gap. Germline CDR1 reads SGHDT; CDR2 reads YYEEEE. CDR3 size: 15 residues. The CDR3: CASSPDSGGSYEQYF. CDR3 bases: TGTGCCAGCAGCCCCGATAGCGGAGGCTCCTACGAGCAGTACTTC.

The rearrangement uses TRBV27 and TRBJ2-3; D remains unclear. Germline V CDR1 and CDR2: MNHEY, SMNVEV (reference sequence). The CDR3 has 12 residues. Trimming cost V 4 bases and J 6 bases, with 8 bases left between them. In DNA, the CDR3 is TGTGCCAGCAGTTCACCCGCGGATACGCAGTATTTT. It specifies CASSSPADTQYF.

The chain uses TRBV7-2 and TRBJ2-1, with TRBD1 matching over 7 bases. The CDR3 runs 17 residues. CDR1 and CDR2 (germline): SGHTA, FQGNSA. With 6 bases clipped from V and 6 bases from J, the junction kept 17 bases outside the gene matches. The CDR3 nucleotides read TGTGCCAGCAGTCACCAGTTACAAGGACAGGCGCCCAATGAGCAGTTCTTC. Amino acids: CASSHQLQGQAPNEQFF.

The chain is built from TRBV19 and TRBJ1-5; no clear D. Trimming left V 3 bases short and J 0 bases short, with 6 bases between. Germline V gene sequence: CDR1 LNHDA, CDR2 SQIVND (reference sequence). The CDR3 covers 14 residues. CDR3 loop: CASSIGVSNQPQHF. The CDR3 bases are TGTGCCAGTAGTATCGGGGTTAGCAATCAGCCCCAGCATTTT. Supplemented by reference TRBV19 and TRBJ1-5, the full variable domain reads DGGITQSPKYLFRKEGQNVTLSCEQNLNHDAMYWYRQDPGQGLRLIYYSQIVNDFQKGDIAEGYSVSREKKESFPLTVTSAQKNPTAFYLCASSIGVSNQPQHFGDGTRLSIL.

The chain is built from TRBV29-1 and TRBJ2-1, with a possible D match to TRBD2 (5 bases). This CDR3 has 15 residues. V was shortened by 4 bases and J by 0 bases, with 13 bases between the two germline ends. CDR1 SQVTM and CDR2 ANQGSEA come from the germline V gene. This chain's CDR3 is CSVVLRASSYNEQFF. The DNA of the CDR3 is TGCAGCGTTGTGTTGCGGGCCAGCTCCTACAATGAGCAGTTCTTC.

The chain combines TRBV28 with TRBJ2-6; 9 nucleotides agree with TRBD1. Per germline, CDR1 MDHEN and CDR2 SYDVKM. With V trimmed by 5 bases and J by 2 bases, 1 base remained unmatched. CDR3 size: 15 residues. The CDR3 spells CASSRDRAGANVLTF. CDR3 in DNA: TGTGCCAGCAGTAGGGACAGGGCTGGGGCCAACGTCCTGACTTTC. The whole variable domain, filled in from reference TRBV28 and TRBJ2-6, reads DVKVTQSSRYLVKRTGEKVFLECVQDMDHENMFWYRQDPGLGLRLIYFSYDVKMKEKGDIPEGYSVSREKKERFSLILESASTNQTSMYLCASSRDRAGANVLTFGAGSRLTVL.

This clone was found once. The chain uses TRBV27 and TRBJ1-1, with 12 bases fitting TRBD1. The CDR3 covers 15 residues. Germline CDR1 is MNHEY and CDR2 is SMNVEV (reference sequence). The V and J ends lost 7 bases and 4 bases, in that order; junction bases with no gene match: 7. The CDR3 DNA is TGTGCCAGCACCCCCGGGACAGGGGGCTTCACTGAAGCTTTCTTT. Encoded protein: CASTPGTGGFTEAFF.

The J gene is TRBJ2-1, the V gene TRBV27, with D possibly being TRBD1 (5 bases). V was clipped by 6 bases and J by 2 bases, with 14 bases between them. The CDR3 length is 15 residues. From germline, CDR1 is MNHEY and CDR2 SMNVEV (reference sequence). The chain's CDR3 is CASSLTGNPYNEQFF. The DNA for the CDR3 is TGTGCCAGCAGCCTTACAGGAAATCCCTACAATGAGCAGTTCTTC.

The chain is built from TRBV6-5 and TRBJ1-2, with 7 bases fitting TRBD1. The length of the CDR3 is 14 residues. With V trimmed by 6 bases and J by 4 bases, 8 bases remained unmatched. Germline-derived CDR1 and CDR2 are MNHEY and SVGAGI. CDR3 residues: CASRRTGPAYGYTF. CDR3 nucleotides: TGTGCCAGCAGAAGGACAGGTCCCGCCTATGGCTACACCTTC.

The rearrangement links TRBV19 to TRBJ1-5; D unresolved. Between the trimmed V and J ends, which lost 1 base and 5 bases, there was a span of 3 bases. CDR1 and CDR2 (germline): LNHDA, SQIVND (reference sequence). The CDR3 runs to 12 residues. CDR3 in amino acids: CASSIGDQPQHF. The CDR3 DNA reads TGTGCCAGTAGTATAGGGGATCAGCCCCAGCATTTT.

The V gene is TRBV28, the J gene TRBJ1-2, with 9 nucleotides matching TRBD1. V lost 2 bases to trimming and J lost 4 bases; unmatched junction nucleotides: 11. The CDR3 loop spans 17 amino acids. Germline V lookup: CDR1 MDHEN, CDR2 SYDVKM. As DNA, the CDR3 is TGTGCCAGCAGTTTAGAGTGGGGGGACAGGGAATCCTATGGCTACACCTTC. Translated, it gives CASSLEWGDRESYGYTF.

The chain recombines TRBV27 with TRBJ2-1; TRBD2 is a possible D gene (5 bases). Germline values: CDR1 MNHEY, CDR2 SMNVEV (reference sequence). CDR3 length equals 14 residues. The V gene lost 3 bases and the J gene lost 0 bases, with 6 bases spanning the gap. This CDR3 is CASSFGSSYNEQFF. The DNA for the CDR3 is TGTGCCAGCAGTTTTGGGAGCTCCTACAATGAGCAGTTCTTC.

J is TRBJ2-5 and V is TRBV5-6; 7 nucleotides line up with TRBD2. Germline CDR1 SGHDT, CDR2 YYEEEE. The length of the CDR3 is 14 residues. With 2 bases clipped from V and 1 base from J, the junction kept 2 bases outside the gene matches. This CDR3 is CASSFGGSQETQYF. CDR3 sequence (DNA): TGTGCCAGCAGCTTCGGGGGGTCCCAAGAGACCCAGTACTTC.

In its sample, this clone was seen once. The chain links TRBV28 to TRBJ2-7; TRBD1 agrees at 7 bases. The germline gives CDR1 MDHEN, CDR2 SYDVKM. Germline trimming cut 6 bases from V and 2 bases from J; bases unmatched to any gene: 4. This CDR3 has 13 residues. The CDR3 protein is CASRTGQPYEQYF. The CDR3 bases are TGTGCCAGCAGGACGGGACAGCCCTACGAGCAGTACTTC.

This chain connects TRBV19 to TRBJ2-5; TRBD2 is a possible D gene (6 bases). The CDR3 extends over 11 amino acids. V lost 10 bases and J 9 bases, leaving 15 bases between the germline ends. The germline CDR1 and CDR2 sequences are LNHDA and SQIVND (reference sequence). The chain's CDR3 is CAKMSSGAQYF. CDR3 nucleotide sequence: TGTGCCAAAATGAGTTCGGGGGCCCAGTACTTC.

This chain uses TRBV5-4 with TRBJ1-2; D is possibly TRBD1 (5 bases). The CDR3 spans 14 residues. Germline-derived CDR1 and CDR2 are SGHNT and YYREEE (reference sequence). The V and J ends lost 0 bases and 5 bases respectively, with 11 bases between them. The CDR3 region is CASSLADRPYGYTF. The CDR3 nucleotides read TGTGCCAGCAGCTTGGCAGACAGACCATATGGCTACACCTTC.

V usage is TRBV4-1 and J usage is TRBJ2-7; perhaps TRBD1 as D (6 bases). The V gene's germline CDR1 is MGHRA and CDR2 YSYEKL. V was cut by 4 bases and J by 0 bases, with 7 bases left in between. This CDR3 is 13 amino acids long. CDR3 bases: TGCGCCAGCAGCCGGACAGCCTCCTACGAGCAGTACTTC. This sequence encodes CASSRTASYEQYF.

V is TRBV19 and J is TRBJ1-5, with 8 bases fitting TRBD1. Germline V gives CDR1 LNHDA, CDR2 SQIVND (reference sequence). The CDR3 extends over 15 amino acids. Losses at the gene ends were 6 bases for V and 5 bases for J; bases not matched to a gene: 9. In DNA form, the CDR3 reads TGTGCCAGTAGCCAGACAGGGGAGGAGGATCAGCCCCAGCATTTT. Translating it yields CASSQTGEEDQPQHF.

The genes are TRBV27 and TRBJ2-1; D is uncertain. Trimming removed 3 bases at V and 8 bases at J, with 11 bases between. There are 13 residues in the CDR3. From germline, CDR1 is MNHEY and CDR2 SMNVEV (reference sequence). In nucleotides, the CDR3 is TGTGCCAGCAGTTTGGGTTCGTGGGATGAGCAGTTCTTC. It specifies CASSLGSWDEQFF.

The chain's CDR3 is CASSIDTFNYEQYF. The CDR3 nucleotides are TGTGCCAGTAGTATAGACACCTTCAACTACGAGCAGTACTTC. The rearrangement links TRBV19 to TRBJ2-7; D gene ambiguous. Germline CDR1 is LNHDA and CDR2 is SQIVND (reference sequence). The V end was cut by 0 bases, the J end by 3 bases, with 9 bases between. The CDR3 has 14 amino acids.

This clone was observed a handful of times. The same CDR3 arises from other DNA sequences in this sample as well. V gene TRBV11-2 combines with J gene TRBJ2-7, with TRBD1 identical over 7 bases. Germline CDR1 and CDR2: SGHAT and FQNNGV. This CDR3 comprises 13 residues. V lost 5 bases and J lost 2; bases outside the gene matches: 3. This chain's CDR3 is CASSLGQTYEQYF. CDR3 sequence (DNA): TGTGCCAGCAGCCTGGGACAGACCTACGAGCAGTACTTC.

This sequence joins TRBV5-6 and TRBJ1-1, with 7 nucleotides matching TRBD1. The CDR3 extends over 12 amino acids. CDR1 is SGHDT, CDR2 YYEEEE, per germline. V trimming: 0 bases; J trimming: 10 bases; junction bases outside the gene matches: 3. The CDR3 protein is CASSLEAGGAFF. For the CDR3, the DNA is TGTGCCAGCAGCTTGGAAGCAGGGGGAGCTTTCTTT.

The chain links TRBV15 to TRBJ2-1, with 9 positions matching TRBD2. The CDR3 runs 15 residues. CDR1 is LNHNV and CDR2 is YYDKDF in the germline V gene (reference sequence). The V gene end was trimmed by 0 bases and the J gene end by 4 bases; junction bases not matched to a gene: 1. The CDR3 reads CATSRDTSGYNEQFF. In nucleotides, the CDR3 is TGTGCCACCAGCAGAGATACTAGCGGGTACAATGAGCAGTTCTTC.

This clone turned up a few times. This chain joins TRBV4-3 and TRBJ1-5; the D is unclear. The CDR3 runs 15 residues. The germline V gene encodes CDR1 LGHNA and CDR2 YSLEER. V gave up 0 bases and J gave up 3 bases, with 9 bases separating them. The CDR3 region is CASSQDAGLNQPQHF. DNA for the CDR3: TGCGCCAGCAGCCAAGATGCTGGGCTCAATCAGCCCCAGCATTTT.

The V and J genes are TRBV27 and TRBJ1-5; D is undetermined. V lost 8 bases and J lost 0, with 14 bases in between. This CDR3 has 15 amino acids. Germline V lookup: CDR1 MNHEY, CDR2 SMNVEV (reference sequence). CDR3 protein: CASGPIEDSNQPQHF. For the CDR3, the DNA is TGTGCCAGCGGCCCCATAGAGGATAGCAATCAGCCCCAGCATTTT.

CDR3 amino acids: CAWRGQGEQIYQVTDTQYF. The CDR3 DNA is TGTGCCTGGAGGGGTCAGGGGGAGCAAATTTACCAGGTCACAGATACGCAGTATTTT. V usage is TRBV30 and J usage is TRBJ2-3; 7 bases match TRBD1. After removal of 3 bases from V and 2 bases from J, the junction contained 20 bases not matched to a gene. CDR3 length equals 19 residues. In germline, CDR1 is GTSNPN, CDR2 SVGIG (reference sequence).

This clone was seen a few times. The chain uses TRBV7-9 and TRBJ2-7; D is unclear. The CDR3 spans 11 residues. Trimming stripped 4 bases from V and 6 bases from J, with 7 bases between. Germline assignment: CDR1 SEHNR and CDR2 FQNEAQ (reference sequence). The CDR3 nucleotides are TGTGCCAGCAGCTCAAGAGGCGAGCAGTACTTC. This translates into CASSSRGEQYF.

This clone was counted only a few times. The chain joins TRBV10-2 to TRBJ2-1; 10 bases align to TRBD2. The germline gives CDR1 WSHSY, CDR2 SAAADI. V shed 6 bases and J 9 bases; nucleotides not matched to a gene: 14. CDR3 length equals 16 residues. As DNA, the CDR3 is TGCGCCAGCAGAACCTTAAGGCTAGCGGGAGTTTTTGAGCAGTTCTTC. Its translation: CASRTLRLAGVFEQFF.

A single count supports this clone. This chain connects TRBV27 to TRBJ1-6; 8 bases match TRBD1. Germline-derived CDR1 and CDR2 are MNHEY and SMNVEV (reference sequence). This CDR3 is 14 amino acids long. J gave up 14 bases and V 2 bases, and 8 bases lay outside the gene matches. The CDR3 here is CASSLTGGLATLHF. CDR3 DNA sequence: TGTGCCAGCAGTTTAACAGGGGGGCTTGCGACCCTCCACTTT.

This clone turned up a few times. This chain joins TRBV7-3 and TRBJ2-1; the match to TRBD2 covers 13 bases. V was clipped by 5 bases and J by 7 bases; unmatched bases: 5. CDR3 size: 15 residues. The V gene's germline CDR1 is SGHTA and CDR2 FQGTGA. The CDR3: CASSRGTSGTNEQFF. The CDR3 DNA is TGTGCCAGCAGCCGTGGGACTAGCGGGACTAATGAGCAGTTCTTC.